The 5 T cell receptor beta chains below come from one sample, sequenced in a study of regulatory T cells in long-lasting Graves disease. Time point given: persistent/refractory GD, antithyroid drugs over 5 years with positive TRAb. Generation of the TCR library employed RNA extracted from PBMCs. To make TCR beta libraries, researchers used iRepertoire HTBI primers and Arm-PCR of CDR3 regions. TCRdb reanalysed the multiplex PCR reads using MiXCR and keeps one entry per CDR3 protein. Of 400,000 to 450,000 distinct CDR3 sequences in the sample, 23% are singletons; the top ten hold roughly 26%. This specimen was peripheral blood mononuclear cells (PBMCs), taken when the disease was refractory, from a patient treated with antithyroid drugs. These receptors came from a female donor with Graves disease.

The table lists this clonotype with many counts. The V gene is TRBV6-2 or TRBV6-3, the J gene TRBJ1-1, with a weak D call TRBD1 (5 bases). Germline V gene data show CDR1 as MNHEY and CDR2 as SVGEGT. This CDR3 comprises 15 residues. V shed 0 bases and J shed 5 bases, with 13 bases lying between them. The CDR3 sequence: CASSYSVGVQTEAFF. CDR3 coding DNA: TGTGCCAGCAGTTACTCGGTGGGGGTTCAAACTGAAGCTTTCTTT.

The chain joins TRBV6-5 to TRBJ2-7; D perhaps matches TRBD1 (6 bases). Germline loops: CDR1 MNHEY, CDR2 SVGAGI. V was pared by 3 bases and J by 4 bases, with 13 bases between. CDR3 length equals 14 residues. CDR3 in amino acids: CASSYGRGFYEQYF. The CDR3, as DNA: TGTGCCAGCAGTTATGGCAGGGGATTTTACGAGCAGTACTTC.

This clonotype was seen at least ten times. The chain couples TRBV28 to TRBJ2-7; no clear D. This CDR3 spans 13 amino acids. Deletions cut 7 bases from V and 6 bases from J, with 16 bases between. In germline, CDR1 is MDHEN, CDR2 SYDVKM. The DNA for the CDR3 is TGTGCCAGCATTACCACGAATCAACCCGAGCAGTACTTC. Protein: CASITTNQPEQYF. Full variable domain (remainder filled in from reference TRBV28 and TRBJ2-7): DVKVTQSSRYLVKRTGEKVFLECVQDMDHENMFWYRQDPGLGLRLIYFSYDVKMKEKGDIPEGYSVSREKKERFSLILESASTNQTSMYLCASITTNQPEQYFGPGTRLTVT.

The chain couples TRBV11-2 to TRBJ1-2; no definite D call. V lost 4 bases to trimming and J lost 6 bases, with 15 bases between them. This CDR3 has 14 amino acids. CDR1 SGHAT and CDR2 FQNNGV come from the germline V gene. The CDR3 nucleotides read TGTGCCAGCAGCTCCGGAGGTTGGGCCAATGGCTACACCTTC. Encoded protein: CASSSGGWANGYTF.

The chain's CDR3 is CASSIDRLRLGGRIQYF. As DNA, the CDR3 is TGTGCCAGTAGTATAGATAGGTTGCGGCTAGGAGGACGCATTCAGTACTTC. The chain links TRBV19 to TRBJ2-4, with D perhaps TRBD2 (5 bases). V dropped 0 bases and J dropped 9 bases, with 21 bases sitting between them. This CDR3 comprises 17 residues. Germline loops: CDR1 LNHDA, CDR2 SQIVND (reference sequence).